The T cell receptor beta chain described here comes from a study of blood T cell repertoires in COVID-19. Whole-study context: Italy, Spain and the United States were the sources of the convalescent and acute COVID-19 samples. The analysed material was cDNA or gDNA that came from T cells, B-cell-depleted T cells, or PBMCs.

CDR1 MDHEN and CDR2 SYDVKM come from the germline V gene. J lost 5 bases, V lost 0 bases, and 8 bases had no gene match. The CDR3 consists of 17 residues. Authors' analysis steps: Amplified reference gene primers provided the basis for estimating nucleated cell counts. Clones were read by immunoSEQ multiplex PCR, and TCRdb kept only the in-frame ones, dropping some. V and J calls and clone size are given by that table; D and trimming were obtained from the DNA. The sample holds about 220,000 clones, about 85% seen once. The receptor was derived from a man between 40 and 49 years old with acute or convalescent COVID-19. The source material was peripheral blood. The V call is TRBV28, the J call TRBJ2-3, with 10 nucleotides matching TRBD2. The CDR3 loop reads CASSLWASGRRGDTQYF. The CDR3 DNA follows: TGTGCCAGCAGTTTATGGGCTAGCGGGAGAAGGGGAGATACGCAGTATTTT.